This TCR beta chain was obtained from a study of cytomegalovirus exposure and HLA in healthy donors. Regarding the study as a whole: According to reports, the classifier identified cytomegalovirus status with high specificity and sensitivity. Through in vitro validation, three CMV-associated chains were shown to be specific for CMV antigens. The dataset shows that most TCR sequences were rare, while some public TCRs occurred in many donors. The investigators catalogued 150 or so TCR beta chains as cytomegalovirus-associated.

The CDR3 length is 15 residues. Deletions cut 4 bases from V and 0 bases from J, with 8 bases between. Germline V CDR1 and CDR2: SGDLS, YYNGEE. As regards this clone: Its specificity is unknown.

Measured with immunoSEQ multiplex PCR; TCRdb has only the in-frame clones, and not every one. The table shows about 110,000 clones, with about 90% occurring only once. The rearrangement links TRBV9 to TRBJ2-6; D is unresolved. The clonotype was recovered from a woman between 18 and 29 years old in good health and CMV-seronegative. Sequences were obtained from PBMCs. The CDR3 sequence is CASSPPGSGANVLTF. CDR3 nucleotide sequence: TGTGCCAGCAGCCCCCCCGGCTCTGGGGCCAACGTCCTGACTTTC.